The sample holds a few counts of the clone carrying this T cell receptor beta chain. The antigen is undetermined. This CDR3 is 18 amino acids long. In germline, CDR1 is LNHNV, CDR2 YYDKDF (reference sequence). After removal of 4 bases from V and 6 bases from J, the junction contained 19 bases not matched to a gene. The data originate from a study of post-analysis software for immune sequencing data. General study results and limits: Four or five TRBV segments were significantly more frequent in patients than in controls. TRBV5-6, TRBV5-1 and TRBV20-1 were among these segments.

Prepared libraries of TCR beta cDNA carried unique molecular identifiers. Each batch of about 1 to 11 million T cells produced 450,000 to 500,000 cDNA molecules. TCRdb independently ran MiXCR on the PCR reads; one entry per CDR3 protein. This table has over 150,000 distinct CDR3 sequences, about 34% appearing once. This receptor was obtained from a girl aged 10 to 17 with multiple sclerosis. The J gene is TRBJ2-3, the V gene TRBV15, with 7 bases lining up with TRBD1. The starting material was blood, obtained after autologous hematopoietic stem cell transplantation. For the CDR3, the DNA is TGTGCCACCAGCACCACTGAGGGGGCCCTCGCCCTTAAGGATACGCAGTATTTT. It codes for CATSTTEGALALKDTQYF.